This passage covers 14 T cell receptor beta chains from one sample sequenced in a study of blood T cell repertoires in COVID-19 (dated by TCRdb to the early 2020s). The library was produced with the immunoSEQ multiplex PCR assay. TCRdb took this table from immuneACCESS and kept in-frame rearrangements with V and J called. Such tables lack part of the clones; where checked against another copy, unresolved V genes explain under half of the gap, and the rest is unexplained. The sample table contains about 41,000 clones; only one count was recorded for 81% of them. Over 30% of the sample belongs to the ten largest clones. The sequencing input was peripheral blood. Receptors originate from a man aged 35 to 55 with active or convalescent COVID-19.

The chain joins TRBV11-3 to TRBJ1-1; a weak D match, TRBD1 (5 bases). Germline V lookup: CDR1 SGHNT, CDR2 YENEEA. This CDR3 spans 14 amino acids. The V gene lost 0 bases and the J gene lost 1 base, with 6 bases spanning the gap. The CDR3 sequence: CASSLDRANTEAFF. In nucleotides, the CDR3 is TGTGCCAGCAGCTTAGACAGGGCGAACACTGAAGCTTTCTTT.

This sequence joins TRBV28 and TRBJ2-1; 7 bases match TRBD1. The ends lost 3 bases at V and 7 bases at J; junction bases unmatched: 9. This CDR3 has 15 amino acids. CDR1 is MDHEN and CDR2 is SYDVKM in the germline V gene. CDR3 DNA sequence: TGTGCCAGCAGTTTTTCACAGGGGAATAGAAATGAGCAGTTCTTC. It codes for CASSFSQGNRNEQFF. Together with reference TRBV28 and TRBJ2-1, the CDR3 gives the full variable domain: DVKVTQSSRYLVKRTGEKVFLECVQDMDHENMFWYRQDPGLGLRLIYFSYDVKMKEKGDIPEGYSVSREKKERFSLILESASTNQTSMYLCASSFSQGNRNEQFFGPGTRLTVL.

This rearrangement joins TRBV5-1 to TRBJ2-7, with 8 bases fitting TRBD2. Germline-derived CDR1 and CDR2 are SGHRS and YFSETQ. The CDR3 runs 14 residues. Trimming took 4 bases from V and 6 from J; bases not matched to a gene: 9. The CDR3 region has the DNA TGCGCCAGCAGCCATCTTAGCGGGGAGGGCGAGCAGTACTTC. It translates to CASSHLSGEGEQYF.

This rearrangement joins TRBV6-6 to TRBJ2-1; 7 positions agree with TRBD1. With 6 bases clipped from V and 5 bases from J, the junction kept 4 bases outside the gene matches. Germline V gene lookup returns CDR1 MNHNY and CDR2 SVGAGI (reference sequence). This CDR3 has 13 amino acids. The CDR3 coding sequence is TGTGCCAGCAGGCTACAGGGGAACAATGAGCAGTTCTTC. Its translation is CASRLQGNNEQFF.

V and J are TRBV9 and TRBJ1-1; D is perhaps TRBD1 (5 bases). The V gene lost 1 base and the J gene lost 11 bases, with 12 bases spanning the gap. The CDR3 runs 12 residues. Germline CDR1 and CDR2: SGDLS and YYNGEE. CDR3 bases: TGTGCCAGCAGCGTAAGTGGAGGGGAGGCTTTCTTT. Amino acids: CASSVSGGEAFF.

The rearrangement uses TRBV10-3 and TRBJ2-6, with D perhaps matching TRBD1 (6 bases). CDR1 is ENHRY, CDR2 SYGVKD, per germline. V was clipped by 4 bases and J by 2 bases, with 15 bases between them. The CDR3 runs 17 residues. The DNA for the CDR3 is TGTGCCATCAGTGGGGGGCAGGGCGTCACTGGGGCCAACGTCCTGACTTTC. It yields the protein CAISGGQGVTGANVLTF.

The chain joins TRBV7-3 to TRBJ1-2; perhaps TRBD1 as D (5 bases). V was pared by 5 bases and J by 6 bases, with 19 bases between. CDR3 length equals 15 residues. Germline CDR1 is SGHTA and CDR2 is FQGTGA. As DNA, the CDR3 is TGTGCCAGCAGCACAACGGGGGGAAACAATAATGGCTACACCTTC. It encodes CASSTTGGNNNGYTF.

J is TRBJ2-5 and V is TRBV11-2; 7 bases are shared with TRBD2. V lost 4 bases, J lost 5 bases, and 4 bases stayed unmatched. The CDR3 extends over 13 amino acids. Germline CDR1 SGHAT, CDR2 FQNNGV. The CDR3 bases are TGTGCCAGCAGCTCTGGGAGGGCTGAGACCCAGTACTTC. Amino acid sequence: CASSSGRAETQYF.

The chain combines TRBV10-2 with TRBJ2-7; tentative D call: TRBD1 (6 bases). The germline gives CDR1 WSHSY, CDR2 SAAADI. V was cut by 3 bases and J by 3 bases, with 9 bases left in between. CDR3 length equals 13 residues. CDR3 amino acids: CASSENRDYEQYF. In nucleotides, the CDR3 is TGCGCCAGCAGTGAAAACAGGGACTACGAGCAGTACTTC.

The rearrangement joins TRBV21-1 to TRBJ2-6; the table's TRBD1 call for D was not verified on the DNA. TRBV21-1 is described as a pseudogene. This CDR3 comprises 12 residues. Written as DNA, the CDR3 is TGTGCCAGCAGCAAAGGGCTCAACGTCCTGACTTTC. Translation: CASSKGLNVLTF.

V gene TRBV3-1 (or the pseudogene TRBV3-2) combines with J gene TRBJ1-2; no clear D. The germline gives CDR1 LGHDT, CDR2 YNNKEL (reference sequence). Trimming took off 0 bases at V and 9 bases at J, with 11 bases between the two ends. The CDR3 totals 13 residues. This chain's CDR3 is CASSQELSWRYTF. The CDR3 nucleotides are TGTGCCAGCAGCCAAGAACTAAGCTGGCGCTACACCTTC.

The chain uses TRBV29-1 and TRBJ1-2, with 9 bases matching TRBD1. V dropped 6 bases and J dropped 5; count of bases not matched to a gene: 10. Germline CDR1 is SQVTM and CDR2 is ANQGSEA. The CDR3 has 14 residues. Written as DNA, the CDR3 is TGCAGCGTCCTAACAGGGGGCTTAGGGTATGGCTACACCTTC. Protein: CSVLTGGLGYGYTF.

The V and J genes are TRBV27 and TRBJ2-1; the match to TRBD2 covers 8 bases. Trimming cost V 2 bases and J 8 bases; bases outside gene matches: 11. Germline values: CDR1 MNHEY, CDR2 SMNVEV (reference sequence). This CDR3 region has 16 residues. CDR3: CASSLVRGGPSHEQFF. The CDR3 nucleotides are TGTGCCAGCAGTTTAGTACGGGGGGGGCCGTCCCATGAGCAGTTCTTC.

The chain couples TRBV18 to TRBJ2-7; 11 bases line up with TRBD1. The length of the CDR3 is 15 residues. Trimming removed 3 bases from V and 0 bases from J; junction bases left unmatched: 1. CDR1 is KGHSH and CDR2 is LQKENI in the germline V gene. The CDR3 nucleotides read TGTGCCAGCTCACCCGGACAGGGGGCCTCCTACGAGCAGTACTTC. Translating gives CASSPGQGASYEQYF.